Following are 21 T cell receptor beta chains from one sample sequenced in a study of blood T cell repertoires in COVID-19. Generated by immunoSEQ multiplex PCR, the TCRdb table keeps only in-frame clones and is missing some. The table records almost 400,000 clones, 88% of them present only once. Sequenced sample: PBMCs or T cells enriched from blood (not recorded which). The source of these receptors is a woman aged 25 to 39 with acute COVID-19.

The V and J genes are TRBV5-6 and TRBJ1-1, with D possibly matching TRBD1 (5 bases). The CDR3 length is 14 residues. V was clipped by 2 bases and J by 6 bases, with 14 bases between them. Germline V CDR1 and CDR2: SGHDT, YYEEEE. CDR3 loop: CASSFLSGVPEAFF. The CDR3 DNA reads as TGTGCCAGCAGCTTTCTATCGGGGGTCCCTGAAGCTTTCTTT.

This CDR3 is CASSLSRTEAFF. The DNA of the CDR3 is TGTGCCAGCAGTTTATCCCGGACTGAAGCTTTCTTT. The chain carries TRBV28 and TRBJ1-1; no reliable D call. V lost 1 base and J lost 5, with 5 bases in between. Per the germline V gene, CDR1 is MDHEN and CDR2 is SYDVKM. The CDR3 is made up of 12 amino acids.

In DNA form, the CDR3 reads TGCGCCAGCAGTCGGGGGACAGGGGCGAGAGGAGAAAAACTGTTTTTT. Encoded protein: CASSRGTGARGEKLFF. This chain uses TRBV10-1 with TRBJ1-4; 10 nucleotides match TRBD1. J gave up 8 bases and V 5 bases, and 11 bases lay outside the gene matches. Germline V gene data show CDR1 as WNHNN and CDR2 as SYGVQD (reference sequence). The CDR3 spans 16 residues.

This sequence joins TRBV19 and TRBJ1-6; D call uncertain. Trimming removed 5 bases at V and 9 bases at J, with 11 bases between. The CDR3 extends over 13 amino acids. Germline V gene sequence: CDR1 LNHDA, CDR2 SQIVND (reference sequence). The CDR3 coding sequence is TGTGCCAGTAGTCCCCAGGCCGGTTCACCCCTCCACTTT. It encodes CASSPQAGSPLHF.

The chain has TRBV6-1 and TRBJ2-1, with 7 bases identical to TRBD1. This CDR3 is built from 14 residues. The junction had 9 bases not matched to a gene; V was cut back by 5 bases and J by 8 bases. CDR1 MNHNS and CDR2 SASEGT come from the germline V gene. CDR3 sequence: CASSPTGVGYEQFF. The CDR3 bases are TGTGCCAGCAGTCCCACAGGGGTGGGGTATGAGCAGTTCTTC.

The chain combines TRBV14 with TRBJ2-3; tentatively, D is TRBD1 (5 bases). The CDR3 spans 14 residues. V shed 5 bases and J shed 2 bases, with 11 bases lying between them. The V gene's germline CDR1 is SGHDN and CDR2 FVKESK. CDR3 nucleotide sequence: TGTGCCAGCAGCGAAACAGGAGACACAGATACGCAGTATTTT. Its translation is CASSETGDTDTQYF.

This sequence joins TRBV7-9 and TRBJ2-1; 8 positions agree with TRBD1. Per the germline V gene, CDR1 is SEHNR and CDR2 is FQNEAQ (reference sequence). The CDR3 length is 16 residues. With 0 bases clipped from V and 11 bases from J, the junction kept 12 bases outside the gene matches. The CDR3 is CASSLASGQGATQQFF. CDR3 coding DNA: TGTGCCAGCAGCTTAGCCTCGGGGCAGGGGGCTACCCAGCAGTTCTTC.

The V call is TRBV9, the J call TRBJ1-3; D is ambiguous. V was pared by 5 bases and J by 2 bases, with 8 bases between. The CDR3 sequence is 13 residues long. Germline loops: CDR1 SGDLS, CDR2 YYNGEE. The CDR3 nucleotides are TGTGCCAGCAGTGACACTGCTGGAAACACCATATATTTT. Amino acid sequence: CASSDTAGNTIYF.

This chain uses TRBV11-2 with TRBJ2-1, with 9 nucleotides matching TRBD2. V lost 4 bases, J lost 4 bases, and 11 bases stayed unmatched. This CDR3 contains 17 residues. The germline V gene encodes CDR1 SGHAT and CDR2 FQNNGV. The CDR3 loop is CASSSNLGGGVYNEQFF. CDR3 in DNA: TGTGCCAGCAGCTCGAACCTTGGCGGGGGGGTGTACAATGAGCAGTTCTTC.

The chain combines TRBV13 with TRBJ2-3; D not certain. Germline values: CDR1 PRHDT, CDR2 FYEKMQ (reference sequence). The V and J ends lost 3 bases and 0 bases respectively, with 10 bases between them. This CDR3 is built from 15 residues. The CDR3 nucleotides are TGTGCCAGCAGCTTTCCTTGGCCCAGCACAGATACGCAGTATTTT. Translated: CASSFPWPSTDTQYF.

This clone has just a few counts. The genes are TRBV9 and TRBJ2-2, with 12 bases aligning to TRBD2. The CDR3 is 16 residues long. The V gene's germline CDR1 is SGDLS and CDR2 YYNGEE. J was trimmed by 6 bases and V by 5 bases; bases with no gene match: 8. The CDR3 spells CASRPSSGGAPGELFF. In DNA form, the CDR3 reads TGTGCCAGCAGGCCGTCTAGCGGGGGGGCCCCCGGGGAGCTGTTTTTT.

The chain links TRBV21-1 to TRBJ1-6; the table's TRBD1 call for D was not verified on the DNA. TRBV21-1 is designated a pseudogene. The CDR3 has 19 residues. This CDR3 reads CASSIKGGAGVGYNSPLHF. The DNA for the CDR3 is TGTGCCAGCAGCATTAAAGGGGGCGCAGGGGTCGGTTATAATTCACCCCTCCACTTT.

The sample holds one count of this clone. The same CDR3 arises from other DNA sequences in this sample as well. This chain joins TRBV7-2 and TRBJ2-7, with D perhaps TRBD1 (5 bases). The CDR3 length is 14 residues. Trimming took off 5 bases at V and 0 bases at J, with 11 bases between the two ends. Germline CDR1 reads SGHTA; CDR2 reads FQGNSA. CDR3 sequence reads: CASSLTGNSYEQYF. Written as DNA, the CDR3 is TGTGCCAGCAGCCTCACAGGCAACTCCTACGAGCAGTACTTC.

The chain carries TRBV30 and TRBJ2-7; TRBD1 aligns across 9 bases. This CDR3 has 11 residues. Germline trimming cut 5 bases from V and 7 bases from J; bases unmatched to any gene: 3. Germline V gene sequence: CDR1 GTSNPN, CDR2 SVGIG (reference sequence). The CDR3 sequence: CAWGDRGEQYF. CDR3 nucleotide sequence: TGTGCCTGGGGAGACAGGGGGGAGCAGTACTTC.

The V gene is TRBV5-1, the J gene TRBJ1-4, with 8 bases aligning to TRBD1. Germline V CDR1 and CDR2: SGHRS, YFSETQ. V was clipped by 4 bases and J by 8 bases; unmatched bases: 4. The CDR3 contains 13 residues. The CDR3 spells CASSPRTGEKLFF. In DNA, the CDR3 is TGCGCCAGCAGCCCCCGGACAGGGGAAAAACTGTTTTTT.

DNA for the CDR3: TGCAGTGCTAGTCCGGGTTACGAGCAGTACTTC. This codes for CSASPGYEQYF. The V and J genes are TRBV20-1 and TRBJ2-7; no reliable D call. The CDR3 is made up of 11 amino acids. Per the germline V gene, CDR1 is DFQATT and CDR2 is SNEGSKA (reference sequence). V was clipped by 3 bases and J by 4 bases, with 7 bases between them.

The chain links TRBV3-1 (or the pseudogene TRBV3-2) to TRBJ1-1; D is undetermined. The V gene lost 1 base and the J gene lost 1 base, with 7 bases spanning the gap. Germline loops: CDR1 LGHDT, CDR2 YNNKEL (reference sequence). The CDR3 is 14 amino acids. The chain's CDR3 is CASSQGARNTEAFF. The CDR3 bases are TGTGCCAGCAGCCAAGGGGCCAGGAACACTGAAGCTTTCTTT.

This clone has just one count. The chain couples TRBV6-2 or TRBV6-3 to TRBJ1-5; 11 bases are shared with TRBD1. The CDR3 runs 19 residues. Germline CDR1 is MNHEY and CDR2 is SVGEGT. The junction had 12 bases not matched to a gene; V was cut back by 4 bases and J by 1 base. In DNA form, the CDR3 reads TGTGCCAGCAGTTTTGCCTTAGGACAGGGGGCGGAAAGCAATCAGCCCCAGCATTTT. This gives the protein CASSFALGQGAESNQPQHF.

The CDR3 region is CATSDPGQGNNEQFF. The CDR3 bases are TGTGCCACCAGTGACCCGGGACAGGGAAACAATGAGCAGTTCTTC. The gene calls are TRBV24-1 and TRBJ2-1; 9 nucleotides align to TRBD1. Germline V gene data show CDR1 as KGHDR and CDR2 as SFDVKD. The CDR3 sequence is 15 residues long. After removal of 4 bases from V and 5 bases from J, the junction contained 5 bases not matched to a gene.

The chain employs TRBV6-2 or TRBV6-3 and TRBJ2-2; 8 positions agree with TRBD2. Losses at the gene ends were 5 bases for V and 6 bases for J; bases not matched to a gene: 11. CDR3 length: 16 residues. CDR1 and CDR2 (germline): MNHEY, SVGEGT. This CDR3 reads CASSHGGGREAGELFF. In DNA form, the CDR3 reads TGTGCCAGCAGTCACGGCGGGGGGCGAGAGGCCGGGGAGCTGTTTTTT.

The chain recombines TRBV19 with TRBJ2-1, with D tentatively TRBD1 (6 bases). The V gene's germline CDR1 is LNHDA and CDR2 SQIVND (reference sequence). Trimming stripped 6 bases from V and 4 bases from J, with 19 bases between. This CDR3 is 16 amino acids long. CDR3 sequence (DNA): TGTGCCAGTAGGAGACAGGATGACCTCCGATACAATGAGCAGTTCTTC. It codes for CASRRQDDLRYNEQFF.